The clone carrying this T cell receptor (beta chain) was seen only a few times. The record originates from a study of blood T cell repertoires in COVID-19. V lost 4 bases and J lost 6; bases outside the gene matches: 10. The CDR3 loop spans 16 amino acids. In germline, CDR1 is SGHRS, CDR2 YFSETQ. Per the original methods: Reference gene primer amplification gave estimated nucleated cell counts. Sequenced by immunoSEQ multiplex PCR; TCRdb stores in-frame clones only, minus some. Clone size and the V and J calls come from that table; the DNA yielded D and trimming. In the table there are under 55,000 clones, more than 75% of which are singletons.

Material: PBMCs or T cells enriched from blood (not recorded which). This clonotype originated in a woman aged 45-60 years with acute COVID-19. The rearrangement uses TRBV5-1 and TRBJ1-2, with 12 bases matching TRBD1. The CDR3: CASSMQPGQGADGYTF. The CDR3 DNA is TGCGCCAGCAGCATGCAACCGGGACAGGGGGCCGATGGCTACACCTTC.